The clone carrying this TCR beta chain was picked up a small number of times. Germline V gives CDR1 SGHRS, CDR2 YFSETQ. This CDR3 region has 15 residues. V lost 5 bases, J lost 4 bases, and 10 bases stayed unmatched. Participants, roughly 18 to 89 years old, spanned 25 or so US areas. Participant-given clinical history determined each cohort assignment. How the authors handled the data: Using reference gene primer amplification, nucleated cell counts were estimated. Clones were sequenced by immunoSEQ multiplex PCR, and TCRdb holds only the in-frame ones, with some missing. V, J and clone size derive from that table, while D and trimming were established from the DNA sequence. This table has about 200,000 clones, 86% appearing once. The data belong to a study of blood T cell repertoires in COVID-19. As for the study in general: The analysed material was cDNA or gDNA that came from T cells, B-cell-depleted T cells, or PBMCs.

The origin of this receptor is a man in his forties or fifties with acute COVID-19. The V gene is TRBV5-1, the J gene TRBJ2-3, with 7 bases aligning to TRBD2. The sequencing sample was made of PBMCs or T cells enriched from blood (not recorded which). CDR3 nucleotides: TGCGCCAGCAGTACAGCGGGATTGGCTTCAGATACGCAGTATTTT. This gives the protein CASSTAGLASDTQYF. The full variable domain, its missing parts supplied by reference TRBV5-1 and TRBJ2-3, is KAGVTQTPRYLIKTRGQQVTLSCSPISGHRSVSWYQQTPGQGLQFLFEYFSETQRNKGNFPGRFSGRQFSNSRSEMNVSTLELGDSALYLCASSTAGLASDTQYFGPGTRLTVL.